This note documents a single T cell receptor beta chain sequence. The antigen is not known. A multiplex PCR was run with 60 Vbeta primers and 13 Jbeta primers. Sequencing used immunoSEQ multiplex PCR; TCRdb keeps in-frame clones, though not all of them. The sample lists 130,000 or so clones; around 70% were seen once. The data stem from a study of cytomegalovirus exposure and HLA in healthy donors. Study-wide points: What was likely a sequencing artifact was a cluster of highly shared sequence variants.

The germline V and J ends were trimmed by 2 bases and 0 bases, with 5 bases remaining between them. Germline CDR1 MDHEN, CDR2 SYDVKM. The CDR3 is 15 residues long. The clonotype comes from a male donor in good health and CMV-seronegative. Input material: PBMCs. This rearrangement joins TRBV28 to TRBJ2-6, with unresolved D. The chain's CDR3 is CASSLGRSGANVLTF. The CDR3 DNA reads TGTGCCAGCAGTTTAGGCCGCTCTGGGGCCAACGTCCTGACTTTC.